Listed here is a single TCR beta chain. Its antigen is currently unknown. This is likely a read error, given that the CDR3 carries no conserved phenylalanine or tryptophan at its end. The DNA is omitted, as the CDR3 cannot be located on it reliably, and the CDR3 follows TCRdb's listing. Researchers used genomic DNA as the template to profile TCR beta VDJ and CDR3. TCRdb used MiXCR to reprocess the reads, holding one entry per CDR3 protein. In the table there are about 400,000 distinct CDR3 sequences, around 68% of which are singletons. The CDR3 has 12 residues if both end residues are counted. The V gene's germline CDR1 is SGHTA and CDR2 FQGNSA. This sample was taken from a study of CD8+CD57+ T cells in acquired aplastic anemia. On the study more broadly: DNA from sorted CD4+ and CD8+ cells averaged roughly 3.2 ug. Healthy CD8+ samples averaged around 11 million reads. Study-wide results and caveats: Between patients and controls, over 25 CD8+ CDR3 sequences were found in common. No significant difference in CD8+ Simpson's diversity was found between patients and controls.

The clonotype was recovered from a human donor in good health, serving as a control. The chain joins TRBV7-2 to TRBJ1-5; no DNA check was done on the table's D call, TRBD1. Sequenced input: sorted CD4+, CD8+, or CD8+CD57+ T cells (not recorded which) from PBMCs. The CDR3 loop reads CASSPGPGPRHC.